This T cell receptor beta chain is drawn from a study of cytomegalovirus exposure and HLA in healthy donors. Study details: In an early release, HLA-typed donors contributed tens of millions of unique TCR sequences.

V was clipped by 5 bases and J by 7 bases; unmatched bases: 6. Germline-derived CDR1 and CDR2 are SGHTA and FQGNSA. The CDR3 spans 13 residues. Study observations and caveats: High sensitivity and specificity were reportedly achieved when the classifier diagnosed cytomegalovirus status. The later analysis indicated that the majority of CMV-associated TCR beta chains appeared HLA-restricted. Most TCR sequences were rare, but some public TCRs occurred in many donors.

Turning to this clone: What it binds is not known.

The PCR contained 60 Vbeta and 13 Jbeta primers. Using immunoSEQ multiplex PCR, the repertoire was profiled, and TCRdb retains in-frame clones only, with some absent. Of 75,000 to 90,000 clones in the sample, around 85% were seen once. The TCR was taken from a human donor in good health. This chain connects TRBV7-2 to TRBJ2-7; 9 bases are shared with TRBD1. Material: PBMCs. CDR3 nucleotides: TGTGCCAGCAGCCTCGGACAGGGGAGAGAGCAGTACTTC. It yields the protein CASSLGQGREQYF.